The 27 T cell receptor beta chains below all came from one sample that was sequenced in a study of T cell repertoires in cytomegalovirus infection. The antigens of these receptors remain unknown. TCRdb re-derived calls from the reads in MiXCR, one entry per CDR3 protein. In the table there are about 890,000 distinct CDR3 sequences, around 29% of which are singletons. The source material was cultured CD8+ T cells from PBMCs, sampled from culture after CMV antigen stimulation. The receptors shown here come from a human donor in good health (CMV status not recorded). Some clones in this sample may be carry-over from other donors' samples.

The chain is built from TRBV6-5 and TRBJ2-7; 12 bases fit TRBD2. CDR1 and CDR2 from the germline V gene are MNHEY and SVGAGI. The CDR3 length is 14 residues. The V and J ends lost 2 bases and 6 bases, in that order; junction bases with no gene match: 2. This CDR3 reads CASSYELAGGEQYF. The CDR3 DNA reads as TGTGCCAGCAGTTACGAACTAGCGGGGGGCGAGCAGTACTTC.

This clonotype was recorded a few times. The chain is built from TRBV24-1 and TRBJ1-2; 7 bases match TRBD1. This CDR3 contains 14 residues. After removal of 1 base from V and 8 bases from J, the junction contained 6 bases not matched to a gene. Germline V gene sequence: CDR1 KGHDR, CDR2 SFDVKD. The CDR3, as DNA: TGTGCCACCAGTGATTTAGGGGGCCTCGGAGGCTACACCTTC. Protein: CATSDLGGLGGYTF.

Only a few counts were recorded for this clonotype. The rearrangement links TRBV7-6 to TRBJ1-3; 7 bases agree with TRBD1. The ends lost 5 bases at V and 0 bases at J; junction bases unmatched: 13. CDR3 length: 18 residues. Germline V gene lookup returns CDR1 SGHVS and CDR2 FNYEAQ. CDR3 residues: CASSPLGTEFLSGNTIYF. The CDR3 bases are TGTGCCAGCAGCCCTCTAGGGACAGAATTCCTCTCTGGAAACACCATATATTTT.

In this sample, this clonotype turned up many times. This rearrangement joins TRBV6-1 to TRBJ1-5; 10 nucleotides match TRBD1. Germline CDR1 is MNHNS and CDR2 is SASEGT. CDR3 size: 17 residues. V lost 0 bases and J lost 5; bases outside the gene matches: 7. CDR3 nucleotides: TGTGCCAGCAGTGAAGCCCCGGGACAGGGGTTCGATCAGCCCCAGCATTTT. Translated: CASSEAPGQGFDQPQHF.

This clonotype has only a few counts. The genes are TRBV6-5 and TRBJ1-4; 8 bases fit TRBD1. The V segment lost 3 bases and the J segment 7 bases; nucleotides outside the gene matches: 10. Germline V gives CDR1 MNHEY, CDR2 SVGAGI. The CDR3 has 16 amino acids. The CDR3 DNA follows: TGTGCCAGCAGTTATGGACAGGGCAGAAAGTTTGAAAAACTGTTTTTT. Translation gives CASSYGQGRKFEKLFF.

V gene TRBV12-3 or TRBV12-4 combines with J gene TRBJ1-2, with a tentative D call TRBD1 (6 bases). The V and J ends lost 6 bases and 8 bases respectively, with 19 bases between them. This CDR3 region has 14 residues. The CDR3 nucleotides are TGTGCCAGCAGGGGACCGGACAGCCCATCCGGCTACACCTTC. This sequence encodes CASRGPDSPSGYTF.

This clonotype was counted between two and nine times. The chain joins TRBV3-1 to TRBJ2-3, with 8 bases aligning to TRBD2. Per germline, CDR1 LGHDT and CDR2 YNNKEL (reference sequence). The CDR3 is 14 residues long. J was trimmed by 7 bases and V by 4 bases; bases with no gene match: 7. The CDR3 loop is CASSPKRGRNTQYF. The CDR3 nucleotides read TGTGCCAGCAGCCCCAAGCGGGGGAGGAATACGCAGTATTTT.

The chain recombines TRBV3-1 with TRBJ1-3; D is ambiguous. The CDR3 totals 17 residues. The V and J ends lost 0 bases and 0 bases respectively, with 12 bases between them. CDR1 is LGHDT and CDR2 is YNNKEL in the germline V gene (reference sequence). CDR3 in amino acids: CASSQDPIWSSGNTIYF. The CDR3 coding sequence is TGTGCCAGCAGCCAAGATCCAATCTGGAGCTCTGGAAACACCATATATTTT.

The gene calls are TRBV28 and TRBJ1-4; D uncertain. The CDR3 is 16 amino acids. Deletions cut 3 bases from V and 0 bases from J, with 11 bases between. Germline V gene data show CDR1 as MDHEN and CDR2 as SYDVKM. CDR3 DNA sequence: TGTGCCAGCAGTTTGCAGACGCCAACAACTAATGAAAAACTGTTTTTT. Protein product: CASSLQTPTTNEKLFF.

This clonotype was counted a few times. The rearrangement links TRBV5-1 to TRBJ2-5, with TRBD1 matching over 7 bases. Trimming took 5 bases from V and 3 from J; bases not matched to a gene: 7. The CDR3 consists of 14 residues. The V gene's germline CDR1 is SGHRS and CDR2 YFSETQ. CDR3 residues: CASSPTGMEETQYF. CDR3 bases: TGCGCCAGCAGTCCGACAGGGATGGAAGAGACCCAGTACTTC.

The V and J genes are TRBV12-3 or TRBV12-4 and TRBJ2-7; D possibly matches TRBD1 or TRBD2 (6 bases each). Trimming pared 11 bases from V and 3 bases from J, leaving 14 bases between. This CDR3 region has 12 residues. The CDR3 here is CASGAVNYEQYF. CDR3 sequence (DNA): TGTGCCTCGGGGGCCGTAAACTACGAGCAGTACTTC.

This clonotype was observed a handful of times. Here the CDR3 DNA reads TGCGCCAGCAGCCAAGAAGGGGGGGCTCGGGCCCAGCATTTT. Translated: CASSQEGGARAQHF. The rearrangement uses TRBV4-1 and TRBJ1-5; D might be TRBD1 (6 bases). The CDR3 runs to 14 residues. V lost 0 bases and J 11 bases, leaving 14 bases between the germline ends. Germline V gives CDR1 MGHRA, CDR2 YSYEKL.

This clonotype was seen many times. J is TRBJ2-2 and V is TRBV28, with a possible D match to TRBD1 (6 bases). The CDR3 consists of 13 residues. Trimming removed 6 bases at V and 1 base at J, with 6 bases between. Per the germline V gene, CDR1 is MDHEN and CDR2 is SYDVKM. The DNA for the CDR3 is TGTGCCAGCAGGGGACAGAACACCGGGGAGCTGTTTTTT. As protein: CASRGQNTGELFF.

J is TRBJ2-2 and V is TRBV6-6, with D perhaps assigned TRBD1 or TRBD2 (6 bases each). V was trimmed by 0 bases and J by 4 bases, leaving 12 bases between them. The CDR3 has 16 residues. Per germline, CDR1 MNHNY and CDR2 SVGAGI (reference sequence). The CDR3 spells CASSYSGGGPTGELFF. CDR3 DNA: TGTGCCAGCAGTTACTCCGGAGGGGGTCCCACCGGGGAGCTGTTTTTT.

This clonotype was detected only a few times. The chain recombines TRBV27 with TRBJ2-5; D remains unclear. CDR1 and CDR2 from the germline V gene are MNHEY and SMNVEV (reference sequence). The CDR3 totals 14 residues. V gave up 0 bases and J gave up 0 bases, with 5 bases separating them. The chain's CDR3 is CASSLSPNQETQYF. The CDR3 coding sequence is TGTGCCAGCAGTTTATCGCCTAACCAAGAGACCCAGTACTTC.

Details on this clonotype: A read error is possible here, since a much larger clone lies one base away. The chain uses TRBV7-8 and TRBJ2-1; 8 bases match TRBD2. The CDR3 totals 15 residues. In germline, CDR1 is SGHVS, CDR2 FQNEAQ. J lost 4 bases, V lost 3 bases, and 5 bases had no gene match. In nucleotides, the CDR3 is TGTGCCAGCAGCTTTACGGGGGGGGGTTACAATGAGCAGTTCTTC. Translation gives CASSFTGGGYNEQFF. The complete variable domain, with remaining parts taken from reference TRBV7-8 and TRBJ2-1, reads GAGVSQSPRYKVAKRGQDVALRCDPISGHVSLFWYQQALGQGPEFLTYFQNEAQLDKSGLPSDRFFAERPEGSVSTLKIQRTQQEDSAVYLCASSFTGGGYNEQFFGPGTRLTVL.

This clonotype was detected only a few times. The chain joins TRBV19 to TRBJ2-2; 7 bases fit TRBD2. Germline CDR1 is LNHDA and CDR2 is SQIVND (reference sequence). The V and J ends lost 4 bases and 7 bases, in that order; junction bases with no gene match: 9. CDR3 length: 15 amino acids. The chain's CDR3 is CASSTTPSGGGELFF. For the CDR3, the DNA is TGTGCCAGTAGTACAACTCCTAGCGGAGGCGGGGAGCTGTTTTTT.

The genes are TRBV12-3 or TRBV12-4 and TRBJ2-1; D is undetermined. This CDR3 has 16 residues. With 2 bases removed from V and 0 bases from J, the gap between germline ends came to 11 bases. This chain's CDR3 is CASSLRNPSSYNEQFF. CDR3 nucleotides: TGTGCCAGCAGTTTAAGGAACCCGAGCTCCTACAATGAGCAGTTCTTC.

The chain joins TRBV18 to TRBJ1-1; D is possibly TRBD1 (6 bases). The CDR3 has 15 amino acids. The V end lost 3 bases, the J end lost 1 base, and 12 bases lay between the germline ends. Germline V gene lookup returns CDR1 KGHSH and CDR2 LQKENI. The CDR3 loop reads CASSPSGGPNTEAFF. The CDR3 DNA sequence: TGTGCCAGCTCACCGTCCGGGGGGCCGAACACTGAAGCTTTCTTT.

The rearrangement uses TRBV7-6 and TRBJ1-2; D not certain. V dropped 1 base and J dropped 0 bases, with 15 bases sitting between them. The V gene's germline CDR1 is SGHVS and CDR2 FNYEAQ. This CDR3 region has 17 residues. The DNA for the CDR3 is TGTGCCAGCAGCTTAGGAGCGGACCGTTACACTAACTATGGCTACACCTTC. Translation gives CASSLGADRYTNYGYTF.

The J gene is TRBJ1-4, the V gene TRBV19, with D uncertain. The CDR3 runs 15 residues. Germline V gene data show CDR1 as LNHDA and CDR2 as SQIVND (reference sequence). With 1 base removed from V and 8 bases from J, the gap between germline ends came to 14 bases. CDR3 protein: CASSIGSGLLEKLFF. CDR3 DNA sequence: TGTGCCAGTAGTATAGGATCCGGGTTGCTGGAAAAACTGTTTTTT.

This chain joins TRBV6-6 and TRBJ1-2, with D possibly being TRBD1 (5 bases). CDR1 and CDR2 from the germline V gene are MNHNY and SVGAGI (reference sequence). CDR3 length: 14 residues. Trimming stripped 0 bases from V and 6 bases from J, with 11 bases between. The CDR3 nucleotides are TGTGCCAGCAGTTACTCGTGGACACTGGATGGCTACACCTTC. It yields the protein CASSYSWTLDGYTF.

There are many counts of this clonotype. J is TRBJ1-2 and V is TRBV7-9; TRBD1 agrees at 8 bases. The CDR3 is made up of 15 amino acids. V lost 4 bases to trimming and J lost 2 bases; unmatched junction nucleotides: 6. Per germline, CDR1 SEHNR and CDR2 FQNEAQ (reference sequence). In DNA, the CDR3 is TGTGCCAGCAGCTGGAGCCGGGACAGGAACTATGGCTACACCTTC. Translated, it gives CASSWSRDRNYGYTF.

This clonotype was seen a single time. A read error may explain this, as a much larger clone is one base away. The V call is TRBV28, the J call TRBJ2-3; TRBD1 matches 7 bases. The CDR3 is 13 residues long. The J segment lost 2 bases and the V segment lost 10 bases, leaving 6 bases of the junction unmatched. CDR1 is MDHEN, CDR2 SYDVKM, per germline. CDR3 bases: TGTGCCAACTTCGACAGGGTCACAGATACGCAGTATTTT. Its translation is CANFDRVTDTQYF.

This clonotype was picked up a small number of times. J is TRBJ2-2 and V is TRBV5-1; perhaps TRBD1 as D (6 bases). The CDR3 contains 15 residues. Trimming shortened V by 3 bases and J by 3 bases, and 12 bases separated the two germline ends. Germline CDR1 SGHRS, CDR2 YFSETQ. CDR3 coding DNA: TGCGCCAGCAGCTGGGGAAAGGGGGACACCGGGGAGCTGTTTTTT. This codes for CASSWGKGDTGELFF.

The rearrangement joins TRBV4-2 to TRBJ2-7; D is tentatively TRBD1 or TRBD2 (5 bases each). CDR1 is LGHNA, CDR2 YNFKEQ, per germline. This CDR3 has 15 amino acids. Trimming cost V 0 bases and J 2 bases, with 11 bases left between them. The CDR3 DNA reads as TGTGCCAGCAGCCAAGATCTGGGGACGGCCTACGAGCAGTACTTC. This codes for CASSQDLGTAYEQYF.

The chain carries TRBV7-6 and TRBJ2-3, with 10 positions matching TRBD2. CDR1 is SGHVS and CDR2 is FNYEAQ in the germline V gene. The length of the CDR3 is 16 residues. J was trimmed by 6 bases and V by 1 base; bases with no gene match: 7. The CDR3 DNA follows: TGTGCCAGCAGCTTAGTTCTAGCGGGGGCGGCGGATACGCAGTATTTT. Its translation: CASSLVLAGAADTQYF.